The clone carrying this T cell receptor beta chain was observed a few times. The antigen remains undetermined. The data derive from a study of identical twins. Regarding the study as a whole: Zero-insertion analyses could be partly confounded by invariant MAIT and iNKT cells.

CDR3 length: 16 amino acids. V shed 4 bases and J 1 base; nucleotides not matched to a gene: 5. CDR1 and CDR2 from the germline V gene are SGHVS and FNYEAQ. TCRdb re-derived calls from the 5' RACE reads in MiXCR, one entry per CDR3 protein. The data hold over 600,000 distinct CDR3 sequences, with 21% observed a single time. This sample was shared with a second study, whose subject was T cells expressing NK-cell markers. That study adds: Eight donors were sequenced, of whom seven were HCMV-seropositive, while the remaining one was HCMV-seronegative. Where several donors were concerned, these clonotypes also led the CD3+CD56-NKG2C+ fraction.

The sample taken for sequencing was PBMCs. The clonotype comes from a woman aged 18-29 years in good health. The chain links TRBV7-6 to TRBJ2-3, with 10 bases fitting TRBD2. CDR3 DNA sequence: TGTGCCAGCAGCTCCTCCGGACTAGCGGGCACAGATACGCAGTATTTT. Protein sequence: CASSSSGLAGTDTQYF. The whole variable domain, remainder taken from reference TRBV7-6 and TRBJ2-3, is GAGVSQSPRYKVTKRGQDVALRCDPISGHVSLYWYRQALGQGPEFLTYFNYEAQQDKSGLPNDRFSAERPEGSISTLTIQRTEQRDSAMYRCASSSSGLAGTDTQYFGPGTRLTVL.